A single sample is the source of the 23 T cell receptor beta chains below, sequenced in a study of blood T cells in healthy people across ages. Together with a sample-barcoded 5' primer, a J-beta primer mix was included in a second PCR lasting about 7 to 11 cycles. TCRdb called the 5' RACE reads again in MiXCR, with one record for every CDR3 protein. This table holds 1.5 million to 2 million distinct CDR3 sequences, around 42% found once. Sequenced input: blood. The receptors originated from a human donor in good health.

CDR3: CATSRTTGGEQYF. The CDR3 nucleotides read TGTGCCACCAGCAGAACCACAGGGGGCGAGCAGTACTTC. V and J are TRBV15 and TRBJ2-7; 8 bases match TRBD1. The CDR3 totals 13 residues. In germline, CDR1 is LNHNV, CDR2 YYDKDF (reference sequence). J gave up 6 bases and V 2 bases, and 3 bases lay outside the gene matches.

The chain couples TRBV7-2 to TRBJ2-5; D is unresolved. CDR3 length: 15 amino acids. The germline V gene has CDR1 SGHTA and CDR2 FQGNSA. V lost 6 bases and J lost 11, with 25 bases in between. The CDR3 DNA reads TGTGCCAGCAGTTCCATCCCCACCTTGGGGAATGAGCAGTACTTC. Its translation: CASSSIPTLGNEQYF.

V is TRBV3-1 and J is TRBJ1-6; the D gene is possibly TRBD1 (6 bases). V was pared by 6 bases and J by 9 bases, with 12 bases between. Germline values: CDR1 LGHDT, CDR2 YNNKEL (reference sequence). This CDR3 is 13 amino acids long. The CDR3 reads CASSRGVSSPLHF. The DNA for the CDR3 is TGTGCCAGCAGTAGGGGGGTCTCTTCACCCCTCCACTTT.

The chain uses TRBV27 and TRBJ2-7, with D hard to call. The length of the CDR3 is 14 residues. Between the trimmed V and J ends, which lost 3 bases and 1 base, there was a span of 10 bases. Germline CDR1 is MNHEY and CDR2 is SMNVEV (reference sequence). In nucleotides, the CDR3 is TGTGCCAGCAGTTTCAAGTCACCGTCCTACGAGCAGTACTTC. As protein: CASSFKSPSYEQYF.

This chain connects TRBV20-1 to TRBJ1-2; TRBD1 agrees at 7 bases. Germline CDR1 and CDR2: DFQATT and SNEGSKA (reference sequence). Germline trimming cut 7 bases from V and 4 bases from J; bases unmatched to any gene: 9. The CDR3 spans 13 residues. This CDR3 reads CSVIGTAFYGYTF. DNA of the CDR3: TGCAGTGTTATCGGGACAGCCTTCTATGGCTACACCTTC.

Of note for this clonotype: One end of the junction fails to match germline, which may point to a read error. The gene calls are TRBV5-1 and TRBJ2-3; 7 nucleotides align to TRBD2. This CDR3 spans 15 amino acids. Germline V gene sequence: CDR1 SGHRS, CDR2 YFSETQ. The CDR3 DNA reads as TGCGCCGGCAGCGAGCGGGACGCTAGCACAGATACGCAGTATTTT. This translates into CAGSERDASTDTQYF.

This clonotype occurred a few times. The chain is built from TRBV20-1 and TRBJ2-1, with no clear D. Germline V gives CDR1 DFQATT, CDR2 SNEGSKA (reference sequence). V was shortened by 0 bases and J by 9 bases, with 18 bases between the two germline ends. The CDR3 consists of 15 residues. The chain's CDR3 is CSARDSTYRRIEQFF. The CDR3 bases are TGCAGTGCTAGAGATTCAACCTACCGGCGCATTGAGCAGTTCTTC.

Written as DNA, the CDR3 is TGTGCCAGCAGCTCCAGGACAGGCCTCTATGGCTACACCTTC. The encoded protein is CASSSRTGLYGYTF. This chain connects TRBV9 to TRBJ1-2, with 7 bases fitting TRBD1. There are 14 residues in the CDR3. The junction had 7 bases not matched to a gene; V was cut back by 4 bases and J by 4 bases. CDR1 and CDR2 (germline): SGDLS, YYNGEE.

This clonotype was seen just once. The CDR3 loop is CASSLEGVAATDTQYF. CDR3 DNA sequence: TGTGCCAGCAGCTTAGAGGGGGTAGCGGCGACAGATACGCAGTATTTT. The chain is built from TRBV7-8 and TRBJ2-3; the D call may be TRBD1 or TRBD2 (6 bases each). The CDR3 has 16 residues. Deletions cut 1 base from V and 3 bases from J, with 14 bases between. Germline-derived CDR1 and CDR2 are SGHVS and FQNEAQ.

The chain couples TRBV5-5 to TRBJ1-2; D is possibly TRBD1 (5 bases). The CDR3 loop spans 18 amino acids. Between the trimmed V and J ends, which lost 4 bases and 3 bases, there was a span of 25 bases. Germline V CDR1 and CDR2: SGHKS, YYEKEE (reference sequence). Here the CDR3 reads CASSPLPSLGAQDYGYTF. CDR3 bases: TGTGCCAGCAGCCCTCTCCCCTCATTAGGGGCCCAGGACTATGGCTACACCTTC. Drawing the rest from reference TRBV5-5 and TRBJ1-2, the complete variable domain is DAGVTQSPTHLIKTRGQQVTLRCSPISGHKSVSWYQQVLGQGPQFIFQYYEKEERGRGNFPDRFSARQFPNYSSELNVNALLLGDSALYLCASSPLPSLGAQDYGYTFGSGTRLTVV.

This clonotype was recorded at least ten times. The chain uses TRBV6-5 and TRBJ1-4; 7 bases map to TRBD1. Per the germline V gene, CDR1 is MNHEY and CDR2 is SVGAGI. This CDR3 region has 16 residues. V shed 5 bases and J 6 bases; nucleotides not matched to a gene: 12. The DNA of the CDR3 is TGTGCCAGCAGTACCTATTCGGGACAGACTTATGAAAAACTGTTTTTT. Translating it yields CASSTYSGQTYEKLFF.

This chain joins TRBV6-6 and TRBJ1-4; the D is unclear. V dropped 5 bases and J dropped 0 bases, with 7 bases sitting between them. CDR1 and CDR2 from the germline V gene are MNHNY and SVGAGI (reference sequence). The CDR3 is 14 amino acids. CDR3 protein: CASSTVSTNEKLFF. The CDR3 DNA reads as TGTGCCAGCAGTACAGTTTCAACTAATGAAAAACTGTTTTTT.

The chain joins TRBV27 to TRBJ2-1; 10 positions match TRBD1. The germline V gene has CDR1 MNHEY and CDR2 SMNVEV (reference sequence). This CDR3 is built from 15 residues. V trimming: 7 bases; J trimming: 8 bases; junction bases outside the gene matches: 11. CDR3 loop: CASINRDRGVDEQFF. CDR3 bases: TGTGCCAGCATAAACCGGGACAGGGGAGTTGATGAGCAGTTCTTC.

The CDR3 spells CASSLERLASSYNEQFF. The CDR3 bases are TGTGCCAGCAGCTTGGAGCGGTTGGCAAGCTCCTACAATGAGCAGTTCTTC. The chain uses TRBV5-5 and TRBJ2-1; weak D call: TRBD2 (5 bases). The V gene's germline CDR1 is SGHKS and CDR2 YYEKEE (reference sequence). The CDR3 totals 17 residues. V lost 0 bases, J lost 0 bases, and 13 bases lay in between.

The table lists this clonotype with a few counts. The genes are TRBV29-1 and TRBJ1-1, with D uncertain. The CDR3 is 12 residues long. Deletions cut 4 bases from V and 1 base from J, with 7 bases between. CDR1 is SQVTM and CDR2 is ANQGSEA in the germline V gene. The CDR3 bases are TGCAGCGTTGGCAGGAGGAACACTGAAGCTTTCTTT. Residues: CSVGRRNTEAFF.

This clonotype has more than one count but fewer than ten. The CDR3 nucleotides read TGTGCCAGCAGCCACAGGCGGGGGGGCTCCTACAATGAGCAGTTCTTC. Its translation is CASSHRRGGSYNEQFF. This rearrangement joins TRBV6-5 to TRBJ2-1; TRBD2 aligns across 9 bases. The CDR3 has 16 residues. Germline lookup yields CDR1 MNHEY and CDR2 SVGAGI. The trim removed 6 bases at V and 0 bases at J, leaving 6 bases unmatched.

This clonotype was counted only a few times. The genes are TRBV5-1 and TRBJ2-1, with D possibly matching TRBD1 (5 bases). Germline V CDR1 and CDR2: SGHRS, YFSETQ. The CDR3 is 14 amino acids. With 1 base removed from V and 3 bases from J, the gap between germline ends came to 8 bases. The CDR3 loop is CASSLQQVYNEQFF. DNA of the CDR3: TGCGCCAGCAGCTTGCAACAGGTCTACAATGAGCAGTTCTTC.

The chain recombines TRBV5-1 with TRBJ1-2; D is undetermined. V dropped 4 bases and J dropped 4 bases, with 20 bases sitting between them. CDR1 is SGHRS, CDR2 YFSETQ, per germline. The CDR3 loop spans 16 amino acids. This chain's CDR3 is CASSPERSWSGYGYTF. The CDR3 nucleotides read TGCGCCAGCAGCCCCGAGAGGTCATGGAGCGGCTATGGCTACACCTTC.

This rearrangement joins TRBV6-2 or TRBV6-3 to TRBJ1-1; TRBD1 agrees at 10 bases. Germline V lookup: CDR1 MNHEY, CDR2 SVGEGT. The CDR3 is 14 amino acids. After removal of 2 bases from V and 7 bases from J, the junction contained 4 bases not matched to a gene. The CDR3 region is CASSYDRGRIEAFF. The DNA of the CDR3 is TGTGCCAGCAGTTACGACAGGGGGCGGATTGAAGCTTTCTTT.

The rearrangement uses TRBV7-2 and TRBJ1-5; D possibly corresponds to TRBD1 (5 bases). The V and J ends lost 5 bases and 5 bases respectively, with 13 bases between them. The CDR3 runs 14 residues. Germline V gene sequence: CDR1 SGHTA, CDR2 FQGNSA. DNA for the CDR3: TGTGCCAGCAGCCCCCGCGGGGGGGATCAGCCCCAGCATTTT. Amino acids: CASSPRGGDQPQHF. Together with reference TRBV7-2 and TRBJ1-5, the CDR3 gives the full variable domain: GAGVSQSPSNKVTEKGKDVELRCDPISGHTALYWYRQSLGQGLEFLIYFQGNSAPDKSGLPSDRFSAERTGGSVSTLTIQRTQQEDSAVYLCASSPRGGDQPQHFGDGTRLSIL.

The rearrangement uses TRBV28 and TRBJ2-3, with D unresolved. Per germline, CDR1 MDHEN and CDR2 SYDVKM. The CDR3 has 10 amino acids. V was trimmed by 8 bases and J by 10 bases, leaving 10 bases between them. CDR3 protein: CASPGYPQYF. The CDR3 DNA follows: TGTGCCAGCCCAGGTTATCCGCAGTATTTT.

This chain connects TRBV28 to TRBJ1-4; 7 bases map to TRBD1. The CDR3 loop spans 19 amino acids. The germline V gene encodes CDR1 MDHEN and CDR2 SYDVKM. V was pared by 3 bases and J by 6 bases, with 19 bases of the junction left unmatched. The CDR3 DNA sequence: TGTGCCAGCAGTTTGAGGGGGTTCGGGACAGCAAGTTGGTATGAAAAACTGTTTTTT. It specifies CASSLRGFGTASWYEKLFF. The whole variable domain, filled in from reference TRBV28 and TRBJ1-4, reads DVKVTQSSRYLVKRTGEKVFLECVQDMDHENMFWYRQDPGLGLRLIYFSYDVKMKEKGDIPEGYSVSREKKERFSLILESASTNQTSMYLCASSLRGFGTASWYEKLFFGSGTQLSVL.

CDR3 coding DNA: TGTGCCAGCAGTACATCCGCCGGGGCAGATACGCAGTATTTT. It is translated as CASSTSAGADTQYF. The V call is TRBV27, the J call TRBJ2-3; TRBD2 is a possible D gene (5 bases). The ends were cut back, 5 bases at V and 4 bases at J, with 13 bases in the middle. The CDR3 runs to 14 residues. Per germline, CDR1 MNHEY and CDR2 SMNVEV (reference sequence).